This T cell receptor beta chain appears in the sequencing data of a study of vaccination effects on CD4 cells after COVID-19. Concerning this clone: Its antigen is still unknown.

This CDR3 has 15 residues. Germline trimming cut 4 bases from V and 1 base from J; bases unmatched to any gene: 3. Germline assignment: CDR1 ENHRY and CDR2 SYGVKD. CD4+ T cell isolation took place after less than 13 days of culture. The vaccine recipients had no prior SARS-CoV-2 infection, with negative nucleocapsid antibodies. Repertoires were generated with immunoSEQ multiplex PCR, while TCRdb's copy carries only in-frame clones and drops some. The sample holds 70,000 to 75,000 clones, about 74% seen once. The chain recombines TRBV10-3 with TRBJ1-5, with 8 nucleotides matching TRBD1. This TCR derives from a human donor who received a COVID-19 vaccine. Material: CD4+ T cells from PBMCs cultured without peptide, obtained before COVID-19 vaccination. The CDR3 DNA reads as TGTGCCATCAGTGCAGACAGGGGAAGCAATCAGCCCCAGCATTTT. Translating it yields CAISADRGSNQPQHF.